The present TCR beta chain was sequenced within a study of T cell responses to AZD1222 COVID-19 vaccine. Broader study findings: All repertoire sampling was performed exclusively after the peak T cell response. Of spike-specific TCRs, nearly half reportedly target regions left unmutated in variants. Only a handful of AZD1222 recipients tested seropositive at baseline. Increases in Spike-specific TCR breadth and depth were seen after two AZD1222 doses.

Trimming stripped 6 bases from V and 1 base from J, with 12 bases between. The germline CDR1 and CDR2 sequences are KGHSH and LQKENI. This CDR3 is 14 amino acids long. As concerns this clone: The antigen is not known.

Clones were read by immunoSEQ multiplex PCR, and TCRdb kept only the in-frame ones, dropping some. The data contain 140,000 to 150,000 clones, 85% to 95% of them singletons. The sequencing used peripheral blood, collected after recovery from COVID-19. This rearrangement joins TRBV18 to TRBJ1-1, with D tentatively TRBD1 (6 bases). The sequence was collected from an adult who had recovered from COVID-19. The CDR3 protein is CASSPNRANTEAFF. The CDR3 DNA is TGTGCCAGCTCCCCTAACAGGGCGAACACTGAAGCTTTCTTT.